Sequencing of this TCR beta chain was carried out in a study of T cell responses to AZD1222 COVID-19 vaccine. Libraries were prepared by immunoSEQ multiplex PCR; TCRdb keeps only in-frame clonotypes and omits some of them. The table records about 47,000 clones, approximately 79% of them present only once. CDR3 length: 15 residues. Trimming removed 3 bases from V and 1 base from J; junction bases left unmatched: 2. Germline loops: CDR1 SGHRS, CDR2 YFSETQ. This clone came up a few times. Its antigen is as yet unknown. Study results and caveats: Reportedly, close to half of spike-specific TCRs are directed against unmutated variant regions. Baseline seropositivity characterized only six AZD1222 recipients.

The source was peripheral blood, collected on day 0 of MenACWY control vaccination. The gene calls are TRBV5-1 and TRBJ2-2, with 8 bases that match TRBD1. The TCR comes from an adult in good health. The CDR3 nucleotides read TGCGCCAGCAGCTCCGGGACAGGGAACACCGGGGAGCTGTTTTTT. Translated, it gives CASSSGTGNTGELFF.